This T cell receptor (beta chain) was retrieved from a study of blood T cell repertoires in COVID-19. About the study: Samples taken during acute and convalescent COVID-19 were collected in the United States, Italy and Spain. In each case, the material was cDNA or gDNA derived from T cells, B-cell-depleted T cells, or PBMCs.

After removal of 5 bases from V and 2 bases from J, the junction contained 3 bases not matched to a gene. The germline CDR1 and CDR2 sequences are SGHTS and YDEGEE. The CDR3 length is 13 residues. Authors' methods: Estimation of nucleated cell counts was performed using reference gene primer amplification. The method was immunoSEQ multiplex PCR; TCRdb's version includes in-frame clones alone and lacks a portion of them. V and J calls and clone size follow that table, whereas D and trimming were derived from the DNA. The sample includes about 100,000 clones, roughly 84% of them seen just once. The chain links TRBV5-8 to TRBJ2-7, with 8 bases aligning to TRBD1. This receptor was identified in a human donor in a cohort sampled during active COVID-19. The source material was peripheral blood. The CDR3 DNA sequence: TGTGCCAGCAGAAGGACAGGGACCTACGAGCAGTACTTC. The encoded protein is CASRRTGTYEQYF.